These 21 T cell receptor beta chains were sequenced from one sample in a study of blood T cell repertoires in COVID-19. Clones were read by immunoSEQ multiplex PCR, and TCRdb kept only the in-frame ones, dropping some. This table holds 100,000 or so clones, 82% found once. Sequencing was performed on peripheral blood. The source of these receptors is a man aged 80 or over with acute or convalescent COVID-19.

The chain is built from TRBV18 and TRBJ2-7; TRBD1 matches 7 bases. Unmatched junction bases numbered 13, after V lost 4 bases and J lost 4 bases. CDR3 size: 16 residues. Germline assignment: CDR1 KGHSH and CDR2 LQKENI. CDR3 sequence reads: CASSLTTGMVGYEQYF. CDR3 nucleotide sequence: TGTGCCAGCTCACTGACGACAGGGATGGTTGGGTACGAGCAGTACTTC.

The rearrangement uses TRBV28 and TRBJ2-7; 7 bases align to TRBD1. The ends lost 6 bases at V and 3 bases at J; junction bases unmatched: 11. This CDR3 is 15 amino acids long. CDR1 is MDHEN and CDR2 is SYDVKM in the germline V gene. The CDR3 sequence is CASSPRTGQFYEQYF. CDR3 DNA: TGTGCCAGCAGCCCCCGGACGGGACAGTTCTACGAGCAGTACTTC.

This chain joins TRBV6-5 and TRBJ1-1; possible D gene TRBD1, 5 bases. From germline, CDR1 is MNHEY and CDR2 SVGAGI. Between the trimmed V and J ends, which lost 2 bases and 6 bases, there was a span of 13 bases. The CDR3 runs to 14 residues. Written as DNA, the CDR3 is TGTGCCAGCAGTTACCAGGGAAAGTTCGCTGAAGCTTTCTTT. Its translation: CASSYQGKFAEAFF.

The rearrangement joins TRBV15 to TRBJ2-1, with 14 positions matching TRBD2. The CDR3 runs to 17 residues. V lost 8 bases, J lost 0 bases, and 6 bases stayed unmatched. In germline, CDR1 is LNHNV, CDR2 YYDKDF (reference sequence). The CDR3 loop is CATRGTSGSHSYNEQFF. CDR3 nucleotides: TGTGCCACCCGCGGGACTAGCGGGAGTCACTCCTACAATGAGCAGTTCTTC.

This sequence joins TRBV30 and TRBJ1-6; no firm D call. V lost 0 bases to trimming and J lost 9 bases, with 12 bases between them. Germline assignment: CDR1 GTSNPN and CDR2 SVGIG (reference sequence). The CDR3 length is 14 residues. This chain's CDR3 is CAWSVWSEGSPLHF. Here the CDR3 DNA reads TGTGCCTGGAGTGTATGGTCAGAGGGTTCACCCCTCCACTTT.

The chain uses TRBV14 and TRBJ2-3; D uncertain. The CDR3 covers 13 residues. V lost 2 bases, J lost 2 bases, and 5 bases lay in between. Germline loops: CDR1 SGHDN, CDR2 FVKESK. DNA for the CDR3: TGTGCCAGCAGCCAACAGTTCACAGATACGCAGTATTTT. This codes for CASSQQFTDTQYF.

This clone appeared once. The chain is built from TRBV5-4 and TRBJ1-2; D is perhaps TRBD1 (6 bases). Trimming stripped 0 bases from V and 6 bases from J, with 12 bases between. Germline loops: CDR1 SGHNT, CDR2 YYREEE (reference sequence). The CDR3 runs 14 residues. Here the CDR3 reads CASSLGGRPDGYTF. CDR3 nucleotide sequence: TGTGCCAGCAGCTTGGGGGGGCGCCCGGATGGCTACACCTTC.

The chain employs TRBV2 and TRBJ2-3, with unresolved D. The V end was cut by 5 bases, the J end by 6 bases, with 9 bases between. Germline V lookup: CDR1 SNHLY, CDR2 FYNNEI. CDR3 length: 12 residues. CDR3 amino acids: CASSQTGDTQYF. CDR3 coding DNA: TGTGCCAGCAGTCAAACCGGGGATACGCAGTATTTT.

This rearrangement joins TRBV5-3 to TRBJ1-2, with 7 positions matching TRBD1. TRBV5-3 is noted as an ORF with a role that remains uncertain. The V segment lost 4 bases and the J segment 7 bases; nucleotides outside the gene matches: 10. This CDR3 contains 14 residues. In nucleotides, the CDR3 is TGTGCCAGAAGCACCGACAGGGCCCCTGGTGGCTACACCTTC. Amino acids: CARSTDRAPGGYTF.

The CDR3, as DNA: TGTGCCAGCAGAATGACAGACGGATATGGCTACACCTTC. Translated, it gives CASRMTDGYGYTF. The J gene is TRBJ1-2, the V gene TRBV28; TRBD1 might be the D (5 bases). The CDR3 spans 13 residues. Germline assignment: CDR1 MDHEN and CDR2 SYDVKM. Trimming pared 6 bases from V and 5 bases from J, leaving 13 bases between.

The chain employs TRBV7-8 and TRBJ1-1; 8 bases agree with TRBD1. The V and J ends lost 5 bases and 5 bases, in that order; junction bases with no gene match: 10. Germline CDR1 and CDR2: SGHVS and FQNEAQ. The CDR3 covers 15 residues. The CDR3 protein is CASSESGGPRTEAFF. As DNA, the CDR3 is TGTGCCAGCAGCGAATCAGGGGGCCCGAGGACTGAAGCTTTCTTT.

The chain uses TRBV19 and TRBJ1-2, with TRBD1 matching over 7 bases. J was trimmed by 6 bases and V by 9 bases; bases with no gene match: 7. Germline V gene sequence: CDR1 LNHDA, CDR2 SQIVND (reference sequence). The CDR3 is 12 residues long. The CDR3 is CASRGGWDGYTF. In DNA, the CDR3 is TGTGCCAGCAGAGGGGGCTGGGATGGCTACACCTTC. Supplemented by reference TRBV19 and TRBJ1-2, the full variable domain reads DGGITQSPKYLFRKEGQNVTLSCEQNLNHDAMYWYRQDPGQGLRLIYYSQIVNDFQKGDIAEGYSVSREKKESFPLTVTSAQKNPTAFYLCASRGGWDGYTFGSGTRLTVV.

This clone was seen just once. The rearrangement joins TRBV5-1 to TRBJ1-5; D is ambiguous. Trimming removed 0 bases from V and 6 bases from J, with 7 bases in between. The CDR3 spans 13 residues. CDR1 is SGHRS and CDR2 is YFSETQ in the germline V gene. CDR3 nucleotides: TGCGCCAGCAGCTTGGTAAGAGGTCAGCCCCAGCATTTT. It is translated as CASSLVRGQPQHF.

V and J are TRBV18 and TRBJ2-7; D is possibly TRBD1 (5 bases). The CDR3 spans 12 residues. Germline CDR1 reads KGHSH; CDR2 reads LQKENI. V was clipped by 3 bases and J by 7 bases, with 10 bases between them. The CDR3 bases are TGTGCCAGCTCACCTTCGTCAGGGGAGCAGTACTTC. Encoded protein: CASSPSSGEQYF.

This chain links TRBV5-1 with TRBJ2-3; D may be TRBD1 (6 bases). This CDR3 contains 15 residues. Germline loops: CDR1 SGHRS, CDR2 YFSETQ. V shed 0 bases and J shed 2 bases, with 10 bases lying between them. The CDR3 DNA reads as TGCGCCAGCAGCTTGGGTCAGGGGACCACAGATACGCAGTATTTT. Translation: CASSLGQGTTDTQYF.

In the case of this clone: At one of its ends the junction is not consistent with the germline gene, which may arise from a read error. The rearrangement links TRBV6-1 to TRBJ2-4; D is perhaps TRBD1 (5 bases). Germline loops: CDR1 MNHNS, CDR2 SASEGT. The CDR3 is 14 amino acids. The CDR3: CASREDSSRNIQYF. The CDR3 DNA sequence: TGTGCCAGCAGGGAAGACAGTTCCAGAAACATTCAGTACTTC.

The J gene is TRBJ2-7, the V gene TRBV4-1; TRBD1 aligns across 7 bases. Germline-derived CDR1 and CDR2 are MGHRA and YSYEKL. V was pared by 0 bases and J by 6 bases, with 2 bases of the junction left unmatched. The CDR3 has 13 amino acids. For the CDR3, the DNA is TGCGCCAGCAGCCAAGATACAGGGGTCGAGCAGTACTTC. This sequence encodes CASSQDTGVEQYF.

The chain recombines TRBV6-5 with TRBJ2-3, with D perhaps matching TRBD1 (6 bases). The V end was cut by 2 bases, the J end by 0 bases, with 6 bases between. CDR3 length: 14 residues. Germline values: CDR1 MNHEY, CDR2 SVGAGI. This chain's CDR3 is CASSYRGSTDTQYF. CDR3 sequence (DNA): TGTGCCAGCAGTTACAGGGGGAGCACAGATACGCAGTATTTT.

The V and J genes are TRBV7-8 and TRBJ1-3; tentative D call: TRBD1 (6 bases). Germline V gene sequence: CDR1 SGHVS, CDR2 FQNEAQ. The CDR3 has 15 amino acids. Trimming took off 3 bases at V and 1 base at J, with 10 bases between the two ends. The CDR3 protein is CASSLGRGSGNTIYF. The CDR3, as DNA: TGTGCCAGCAGCTTGGGGAGGGGGTCTGGAAACACCATATATTTT.

The chain couples TRBV19 to TRBJ1-1, with 8 nucleotides matching TRBD1. The germline gives CDR1 LNHDA, CDR2 SQIVND (reference sequence). Unmatched junction bases numbered 14, after V lost 5 bases and J lost 3 bases. This CDR3 has 17 residues. CDR3 coding DNA: TGTGCCAGTAGTCGTGGGACAGGAAAGGAATCGGACACTGAAGCTTTCTTT. This codes for CASSRGTGKESDTEAFF.

The V and J genes are TRBV27 and TRBJ2-5, with D maybe TRBD1 (5 bases). CDR1 is MNHEY and CDR2 is SMNVEV in the germline V gene (reference sequence). The CDR3 consists of 16 residues. The V gene lost 1 base and the J gene lost 0 bases, with 12 bases spanning the gap. DNA of the CDR3: TGTGCCAGCAGTTTATTCGGCAGGGCGTACCAAGAGACCCAGTACTTC. Its protein product is CASSLFGRAYQETQYF.